This is a list of T cell receptor beta chains from one sample in a study of Ad26.COV2.S vaccination and SARS-CoV-2 variants. Here immunoSEQ multiplex PCR was the method, and the copy in TCRdb shows in-frame clones only, minus some. This sample has about 440,000 clones, with less than 95% found just once. The sequenced sample was peripheral blood, obtained in a trial of Ad26.COV2.S vaccine versus placebo. Source of these receptors: a person aged 18-60 years who received the Ad26.COV2.S COVID-19 vaccine or a placebo. Both conserved end residues are part of each CDR3. A D gene is named only where the DNA matches it firmly. Rows may omit the clone size; those that give it use once, few, many or a size class.

abundance: .
j_gene: TRBJ2-5
v_gene: TRBV24-1
d_gene: TRBD2
CDR3aa: CATSAGTRTETQYF
CDR3nt: TGTGCCACCAGTGCCGGGACTAGGACGGAGACCCAGTACTTC

abundance: .
j_gene: TRBJ2-1
v_gene: TRBV11-3
d_gene: .
CDR3aa: CASSLAGAAYNEQFF
CDR3nt: TGTGCCAGCAGCTTAGCGGGAGCAGCCTACAATGAGCAGTTCTTC

abundance: .
j_gene: TRBJ2-7
v_gene: TRBV6-1
d_gene: .
CDR3aa: CASSKGSYEQYF
CDR3nt: TGTGCCAGCAGTAAGGGCTCCTACGAGCAGTACTTC

abundance: .
j_gene: TRBJ2-5
v_gene: TRBV7-9
d_gene: .
CDR3aa: CASSLGGLETQYF
CDR3nt: TGTGCCAGCAGCTTAGGGGGGCTCGAGACCCAGTACTTC

abundance: .
j_gene: TRBJ2-5
v_gene: TRBV5-4
d_gene: .
CDR3aa: CASSLGWGKETQYF
CDR3nt: TGTGCCAGCAGCTTGGGATGGGGTAAAGAGACCCAGTACTTC

abundance: .
j_gene: TRBJ2-3
v_gene: TRBV5-4
d_gene: .
CDR3aa: CASSLGDLRGTDTQYF
CDR3nt: TGTGCCAGCAGCCTAGGGGACCTGCGTGGCACAGATACGCAGTATTTT

abundance: .
j_gene: TRBJ1-1
v_gene: TRBV28
d_gene: TRBD1
CDR3aa: CASSLRDRGRTEAFF
CDR3nt: TGTGCCAGCAGTTTACGGGACAGGGGTCGGACTGAAGCTTTCTTT

abundance: once
j_gene: TRBJ2-2
v_gene: TRBV7-3
d_gene: TRBD2
CDR3aa: CASSRGSGTGELFF
CDR3nt: TGTGCCAGCAGCCGCGGGAGTGGCACCGGGGAGCTGTTTTTT

abundance: .
j_gene: TRBJ2-5
v_gene: TRBV10-3
d_gene: TRBD1
CDR3aa: CAISESPSRDRGKETQYF
CDR3nt: TGTGCCATCAGTGAGTCCCCCTCGAGAGACAGGGGGAAAGAGACCCAGTACTTC

abundance: .
j_gene: TRBJ2-3
v_gene: TRBV11-3
d_gene: TRBD1
CDR3aa: CASSLGGQGSDTQYF
CDR3nt: TGTGCCAGCAGCTTAGGCGGACAGGGTTCAGATACGCAGTATTTT

abundance: .
j_gene: TRBJ2-1
v_gene: TRBV9
d_gene: TRBD2
CDR3aa: CASSVAGLASYNEQFF
CDR3nt: TGTGCCAGCAGCGTAGCGGGACTAGCATCCTACAATGAGCAGTTCTTC

abundance: .
j_gene: TRBJ2-7
v_gene: TRBV6-1
d_gene: TRBD2
CDR3aa: CASSEATSGTYEQYF
CDR3nt: TGTGCCAGCAGTGAAGCAACTAGCGGAACCTACGAGCAGTACTTC

abundance: .
j_gene: TRBJ2-5
v_gene: TRBV7-2
d_gene: .
CDR3aa: CASSLLTNQETQYF
CDR3nt: TGTGCCAGCAGCTTACTAACGAACCAAGAGACCCAGTACTTC

abundance: .
j_gene: TRBJ2-7
v_gene: TRBV7-3
d_gene: .
CDR3aa: CASSQGTEQYF
CDR3nt: TGTGCCAGCAGTCAGGGCACGGAGCAGTACTTC

abundance: once
j_gene: TRBJ2-7
v_gene: TRBV2
d_gene: TRBD2
CDR3aa: CASKGLAGLYEQYF
CDR3nt: TGTGCCAGCAAGGGATTAGCGGGCCTCTACGAGCAGTACTTC

abundance: .
j_gene: TRBJ2-7
v_gene: TRBV27
d_gene: .
CDR3aa: CASSINRGSYEQYF
CDR3nt: TGTGCCAGCAGTATAAACCGGGGCAGCTACGAGCAGTACTTC

abundance: .
j_gene: TRBJ2-1
v_gene: TRBV7-9
d_gene: .
CDR3aa: CASSLDGPKFF
CDR3nt: TGTGCCAGCAGCTTAGATGGGCCTAAATTCTTC

abundance: .
j_gene: TRBJ2-1
v_gene: TRBV7-9
d_gene: TRBD2
CDR3aa: CASSLGGLAGDVNEQFF
CDR3nt: TGTGCCAGCAGCTTGGGAGGACTAGCGGGAGATGTCAATGAGCAGTTCTTC

abundance: .
j_gene: TRBJ2-2
v_gene: TRBV6-2/TRBV6-3
d_gene: TRBD2
CDR3aa: CASSRQRGNTGELFF
CDR3nt: TGTGCCAGCAGTCGTCAGCGGGGGAACACCGGGGAGCTGTTTTTT

abundance: few
j_gene: TRBJ1-6
v_gene: TRBV7-9
d_gene: .
CDR3aa: CASSLDGAQNSPLHF
CDR3nt: TGTGCCAGCAGCCTGGACGGGGCCCAAAATTCACCCCTCCACTTT

abundance: once
j_gene: TRBJ2-5
v_gene: TRBV28
d_gene: TRBD2
CDR3aa: CASSPREAQETQYF
CDR3nt: TGTGCCAGCAGTCCGCGGGAGGCCCAAGAGACCCAGTACTTC

abundance: .
j_gene: TRBJ2-5
v_gene: TRBV7-8
d_gene: .
CDR3aa: CASSLAGTQYF
CDR3nt: TGTGCCAGCAGCTTAGCCGGGACCCAGTACTTC

abundance: .
j_gene: TRBJ2-7
v_gene: TRBV18
d_gene: TRBD1
CDR3aa: CASSPGQGNYEQYF
CDR3nt: TGTGCCAGCTCACCGGGACAGGGGAACTACGAGCAGTACTTC

abundance: .
j_gene: TRBJ1-2
v_gene: TRBV19
d_gene: TRBD1
CDR3aa: CASSTDRGGYGYTF
CDR3nt: TGTGCCAGTAGTACGGACAGGGGCGGCTATGGCTACACCTTC

abundance: .
j_gene: TRBJ2-7
v_gene: TRBV9
d_gene: TRBD2
CDR3aa: CASSVGTSGRIYEQYF
CDR3nt: TGTGCCAGCAGCGTAGGGACTAGCGGGAGGATCTACGAGCAGTACTTC

abundance: .
j_gene: TRBJ2-1
v_gene: TRBV11-2
d_gene: .
CDR3aa: CASSLKSEQFF
CDR3nt: TGTGCCAGCAGCCTTAAGTCTGAGCAGTTCTTC

abundance: .
j_gene: TRBJ2-2
v_gene: TRBV7-2
d_gene: .
CDR3aa: CASSLAHGTANTGELFF
CDR3nt: TGTGCCAGCAGCTTAGCGCATGGGACGGCGAACACCGGGGAGCTGTTTTTT

abundance: .
j_gene: TRBJ2-5
v_gene: TRBV7-6
d_gene: TRBD1
CDR3aa: CASSRTGYPETQYF
CDR3nt: TGTGCCAGCAGCCGGACAGGGTACCCCGAGACCCAGTACTTC

abundance: .
j_gene: TRBJ2-1
v_gene: TRBV27
d_gene: .
CDR3aa: CASSLDYNEQFF
CDR3nt: TGTGCCAGCAGTTTAGATTACAATGAGCAGTTCTTC

abundance: .
j_gene: TRBJ1-5
v_gene: TRBV6-6
d_gene: .
CDR3aa: CASSYGGGGQPQHF
CDR3nt: TGTGCCAGCAGTTACGGTGGGGGGGGTCAGCCCCAGCATTTT

abundance: .
j_gene: TRBJ2-1
v_gene: TRBV7-2
d_gene: .
CDR3aa: CASSLGIGDEQFF
CDR3nt: TGTGCCAGCAGCTTAGGAATCGGCGATGAGCAGTTCTTC

abundance: .
j_gene: TRBJ2-2
v_gene: TRBV15
d_gene: .
CDR3aa: CATENAGELFF
CDR3nt: TGTGCCACAGAAAACGCCGGGGAGCTGTTTTTT

abundance: .
j_gene: TRBJ2-7
v_gene: TRBV27
d_gene: .
CDR3aa: CASSRERDRHEQYF
CDR3nt: TGTGCCAGCAGCCGGGAGAGGGATAGGCACGAGCAGTACTTC

abundance: .
j_gene: TRBJ2-2
v_gene: TRBV10-3
d_gene: .
CDR3aa: CAISDEGPGELFF
CDR3nt: TGTGCCATCAGTGACGAGGGTCCCGGGGAGCTGTTTTTT

abundance: .
j_gene: TRBJ1-3
v_gene: TRBV5-1
d_gene: .
CDR3aa: CASRETTTSSGNTIYF
CDR3nt: TGCGCCAGCAGGGAGACGACCACCAGCTCTGGAAACACCATATATTTT

abundance: .
j_gene: TRBJ1-3
v_gene: TRBV10-3
d_gene: .
CDR3aa: CAIKDSGSGNTIYF
CDR3nt: TGTGCCATCAAAGATTCAGGTTCTGGAAACACCATATATTTT

abundance: .
j_gene: TRBJ1-1
v_gene: TRBV7-8
d_gene: .
CDR3aa: CASSLSLDTEAFF
CDR3nt: TGTGCCAGCAGCTTAAGTCTGGACACTGAAGCTTTCTTT

abundance: .
j_gene: TRBJ2-3
v_gene: TRBV24-1
d_gene: .
CDR3aa: CATSDLPDSNTQYF
CDR3nt: TGTGCCACCAGTGATTTGCCGGATTCAAATACGCAGTATTTT

abundance: .
j_gene: TRBJ2-2
v_gene: TRBV6-2/TRBV6-3
d_gene: TRBD2
CDR3aa: CASSYGPGLRAGELFF
CDR3nt: TGTGCCAGCAGTTACGGCCCGGGACTAAGGGCCGGGGAGCTGTTTTTT

abundance: few
j_gene: TRBJ1-6
v_gene: TRBV4-2
d_gene: TRBD1
CDR3aa: CASSQEIGTDNSPLHF
CDR3nt: TGTGCCAGCAGCCAAGAAATTGGGACAGACAATTCACCCCTCCACTTT

abundance: few
j_gene: TRBJ1-6
v_gene: TRBV15
d_gene: .
CDR3aa: CATSRDPGYTYNSPLHF
CDR3nt: TGTGCCACCAGCAGAGATCCTGGGTACACCTATAATTCACCCCTCCACTTT

abundance: .
j_gene: TRBJ2-1
v_gene: TRBV7-3
d_gene: .
CDR3aa: CASSLNDYNEQFF
CDR3nt: TGTGCCAGCAGCTTAAACGACTACAATGAGCAGTTCTTC

abundance: .
j_gene: TRBJ1-2
v_gene: TRBV19
d_gene: .
CDR3aa: CASSPRTRGYTF
CDR3nt: TGTGCCAGTAGTCCTCGCACGAGGGGCTACACCTTC

abundance: .
j_gene: TRBJ1-4
v_gene: TRBV3-1/TRBV3-2
d_gene: TRBD1
CDR3aa: CASSLGDRPTNEKLFF
CDR3nt: TGTGCCAGCAGCCTGGGGGACAGACCAACTAATGAAAAACTGTTTTTT

abundance: .
j_gene: TRBJ1-2
v_gene: TRBV15
d_gene: TRBD1
CDR3aa: CATSKEMGQGNGYTF
CDR3nt: TGTGCCACCAGCAAAGAGATGGGACAGGGCAATGGCTACACCTTC

abundance: once
j_gene: TRBJ1-4
v_gene: TRBV9
d_gene: TRBD1
CDR3aa: CASSGAQGRIEKLFF
CDR3nt: TGTGCCAGCAGCGGCGCACAGGGGAGGATCGAAAAACTGTTTTTT

abundance: .
j_gene: TRBJ2-5
v_gene: TRBV7-3
d_gene: .
CDR3aa: CASSLTPRAGETQYF
CDR3nt: TGTGCCAGCAGCTTAACACCCAGGGCAGGGGAGACCCAGTACTTC

abundance: .
j_gene: TRBJ2-7
v_gene: TRBV28
d_gene: TRBD2
CDR3aa: CASSSPPRGLAGVEQYF
CDR3nt: TGTGCCAGCAGTTCCCCCCCCCGCGGACTAGCGGGAGTCGAGCAGTACTTC

abundance: .
j_gene: TRBJ2-1
v_gene: TRBV4-3
d_gene: TRBD2
CDR3aa: CASSQDRLAGAAEQFF
CDR3nt: TGCGCCAGCAGCCAAGATAGGCTAGCGGGAGCGGCTGAGCAGTTCTTC

abundance: .
j_gene: TRBJ2-7
v_gene: TRBV6-5
d_gene: .
CDR3aa: CASSYRPKSLSYEQYF
CDR3nt: TGTGCCAGCAGTTACCGCCCGAAAAGCCTCTCCTACGAGCAGTACTTC

abundance: .
j_gene: TRBJ2-3
v_gene: TRBV5-4
d_gene: TRBD2
CDR3aa: CASTSGGRPDTQYF
CDR3nt: TGTGCCAGCACCTCCGGCGGGAGACCAGATACGCAGTATTTT

abundance: .
j_gene: TRBJ2-3
v_gene: TRBV29-1
d_gene: .
CDR3aa: CSVEWLVLSTDTQYF
CDR3nt: TGCAGCGTTGAATGGCTAGTCCTGAGCACAGATACGCAGTATTTT

abundance: .
j_gene: TRBJ2-2
v_gene: TRBV25-1
d_gene: .
CDR3aa: CASKKPNTGELFF
CDR3nt: TGTGCCAGCAAAAAGCCGAACACCGGGGAGCTGTTTTTT

abundance: .
j_gene: TRBJ2-3
v_gene: TRBV5-6
d_gene: TRBD1
CDR3aa: CASRQGADTQYF
CDR3nt: TGTGCCAGCCGACAGGGTGCAGATACGCAGTATTTT

abundance: .
j_gene: TRBJ1-2
v_gene: TRBV2
d_gene: TRBD1
CDR3aa: CASKGTGGEDYGYTF
CDR3nt: TGTGCCAGCAAGGGGACAGGGGGTGAAGACTATGGCTACACCTTC

abundance: .
j_gene: TRBJ2-7
v_gene: TRBV13
d_gene: TRBD2
CDR3aa: CASSPRRALAGGGYEQYF
CDR3nt: TGTGCCAGCAGCCCCCGTCGGGCACTAGCGGGAGGAGGGTACGAGCAGTACTTC

abundance: .
j_gene: TRBJ1-1
v_gene: TRBV10-3
d_gene: .
CDR3aa: CAIQGGGHTEAFF
CDR3nt: TGTGCCATACAGGGCGGGGGGCATACTGAAGCTTTCTTT

abundance: .
j_gene: TRBJ1-1
v_gene: TRBV5-1
d_gene: .
CDR3aa: CASSSVGALNTEAFF
CDR3nt: TGCGCCAGCAGCTCAGTCGGGGCGTTAAACACTGAAGCTTTCTTT

abundance: .
j_gene: TRBJ1-2
v_gene: TRBV14
d_gene: .
CDR3aa: CASSLEWGGYTF
CDR3nt: TGTGCCAGCAGCCTAGAATGGGGTGGCTACACCTTC